This T cell receptor beta chain was documented in a study of blood T cell repertoires in COVID-19. Whole-study context: COVID-19 samples collected from the United States, Italy and Spain covered acute and convalescent phases. T cells, B-cell-depleted T cells, or PBMCs provided the cDNA or gDNA that served as material.

The study drew participants aged about 18 to 90 years from approximately 23 US areas. As handled by the study authors: The assay estimated nucleated cells by amplifying reference gene primers. Using immunoSEQ multiplex PCR, the repertoire was profiled, and TCRdb retains in-frame clones only, with some absent. The DNA was the basis for D and trimming; V, J and clone size are from that table. This sample has roughly 180,000 clones, with approximately 81% found just once. The origin of this receptor is a woman aged 35 to 49 with acute COVID-19. Input material: PBMCs or T cells enriched from blood (not recorded which).

The CDR3 sequence is CASSPLRAGMGEQFF. The CDR3, as DNA: TGTGCCAGCAGCCCACTACGGGCGGGGATGGGCGAGCAGTTCTTC. The genes are TRBV11-2 and TRBJ2-1; D is perhaps TRBD2 (6 bases). V dropped 5 bases and J dropped 10 bases, with 21 bases sitting between them. This CDR3 contains 15 residues. CDR1 is SGHAT, CDR2 FQNNGV, per germline.